This T cell receptor (beta chain) is drawn from a study of radiotherapy plus CTLA-4 blockade in lung cancer. Looking at the study overall: For less than 20% of patients, objective responses occurred, and about 33% had disease control.

V trimming: 3 bases; J trimming: 0 bases; junction bases outside the gene matches: 1. This CDR3 spans 14 amino acids. Germline CDR1 and CDR2: SGHTA and FQGNSA. Patients with chemo-refractory metastatic non-small-cell lung cancer received focal radiation plus CTLA-4 blockade with ipilimumab. In its sample, this clone was seen once. Its cognate antigen is unknown. Sequencing used immunoSEQ multiplex PCR; TCRdb keeps in-frame clones, though not all of them. The profile shows tens of thousands of clones, roughly 75% of them singletons. Whole-study findings and limits: Once radiotherapy plus ipilimumab had been given, TCR clones derived from tumor expanded in blood. Interferon-beta, together with early blood T cell clone dynamics, reportedly best predicted response.

This sample comprised peripheral blood, obtained from a patient treated with radiotherapy plus ipilimumab. This clonotype was sampled from a human donor with non-small cell lung cancer who had stable disease on radiotherapy plus ipilimumab. J is TRBJ2-7 and V is TRBV7-2; 8 nucleotides align to TRBD1. The CDR3 loop reads CASSLDRDSYEQYF. Here the CDR3 DNA reads TGTGCCAGCAGCTTGGACAGGGACTCCTACGAGCAGTACTTC.